This T cell receptor (beta chain) is drawn from a study of human T cells and chemical hapten exposure. Overall study findings and caveats: Expanded TCRs showed more large CDR3 clusters than pre-sensitization or healthy control sets.

Indicated time point: patch test 3, about 24 weeks after DPC sensitization. Treatment described: therapeutic diphenylcyclopropenone sensitization with weekly scalp DPC. Individual cDNA molecules (in the library) carried attached unique molecular identifiers. Original processing methods: Per sample, the median was around 96,000 TCRs, with values from around 20,000 to 690,000. MiXCR, run by TCRdb on the RACE reads, gives a single entry per CDR3 protein. The V and J calls come from TCRdb's annotation, not from the publication. Among just under 65,000 distinct CDR3 sequences listed, approximately 9.9% were seen once. To note about this clonotype: Its specificity is unknown.

Sequenced material: whole blood, taken in connection with sensitization to the hapten diphenylcyclopropenone (DPC). This receptor was obtained from a woman aged 30 to 39 with alopecia areata. Some clones in this sample may be carry-over from other donors' samples.

This chain's CDR3 is CASSLAGGLSYNEQFF. The CDR3 DNA reads as TGTGCCAGCAGTTTGGCGGGGGGACTCTCCTACAATGAGCAGTTCTTC. V gene TRBV12-3 or TRBV12-4 combines with J gene TRBJ2-1, with 8 bases that match TRBD2. The CDR3 covers 16 residues. V lost 3 bases to trimming and J lost 0 bases; unmatched junction nucleotides: 4.